Below, 25 T cell receptor beta chains from the same sample are listed, as sequenced in a study of blood T cell repertoires in COVID-19. Clones were sequenced by immunoSEQ multiplex PCR, and TCRdb holds only the in-frame ones, with some missing. The data hold under 150,000 clones, with around 80% observed a single time. The specimen sequenced was peripheral blood. The receptors shown here come from a man in his 60s with acute or convalescent COVID-19.

J is TRBJ2-5 and V is TRBV5-4, with 7 bases aligning to TRBD1. The germline CDR1 and CDR2 sequences are SGHNT and YYREEE (reference sequence). With 1 base clipped from V and 4 bases from J, the junction kept 7 bases outside the gene matches. This CDR3 region has 15 residues. CDR3 nucleotides: TGTGCCAGCAGCTTGAGAGGGGGCGGAGGAGAGACCCAGTACTTC. Its translation is CASSLRGGGGETQYF.

This clone came up many times. V is TRBV11-2 and J is TRBJ1-6; the D is unclear. This CDR3 has 13 residues. Germline CDR1 reads SGHAT; CDR2 reads FQNNGV. Trimming took off 4 bases at V and 7 bases at J, with 8 bases between the two ends. CDR3 nucleotide sequence: TGTGCCAGCAGCTCCACTGAGAATTCACCCCTCCACTTT. Protein product: CASSSTENSPLHF.

The chain joins TRBV5-1 to TRBJ2-3; 13 bases align to TRBD2. The length of the CDR3 is 15 residues. The V and J ends lost 5 bases and 4 bases, in that order; junction bases with no gene match: 4. Germline assignment: CDR1 SGHRS and CDR2 YFSETQ. CDR3 protein: CASRRLAGGSDTQYF. Written as DNA, the CDR3 is TGCGCCAGCAGGAGACTAGCGGGAGGTTCAGATACGCAGTATTTT.

The rearrangement joins TRBV7-2 to TRBJ2-5; D is undetermined. Trimming cost V 3 bases and J 2 bases, with 7 bases left between them. This CDR3 is built from 13 residues. Germline V lookup: CDR1 SGHTA, CDR2 FQGNSA. The CDR3 sequence is CASSFHSQETQYF. The CDR3 DNA sequence: TGTGCCAGCAGCTTTCACAGTCAAGAGACCCAGTACTTC.

The CDR3: CASSAWGPPYEQYF. The DNA for the CDR3 is TGTGCCAGTAGTGCATGGGGCCCCCCCTACGAGCAGTACTTC. This chain connects TRBV19 to TRBJ2-7; D may be TRBD1 (5 bases). The CDR3 has 14 residues. The V gene's germline CDR1 is LNHDA and CDR2 SQIVND (reference sequence). Trimming removed 5 bases at V and 2 bases at J, with 13 bases between.

The chain uses TRBV28 and TRBJ2-5; weak D call: TRBD2 (5 bases). CDR3 length: 11 amino acids. Germline V gene lookup returns CDR1 MDHEN and CDR2 SYDVKM. V lost 10 bases to trimming and J lost 2 bases, with 8 bases between them. CDR3 DNA: TGTGCCATCCGGGAACAAGAGACCCAGTACTTC. It is translated as CAIREQETQYF.

This chain links TRBV7-9 with TRBJ1-3, with D possibly TRBD1 on 5 matching bases. CDR3 length: 18 residues. The V end lost 2 bases, the J end lost 3 bases, and 20 bases lay between the germline ends. The germline gives CDR1 SEHNR, CDR2 FQNEAQ (reference sequence). The CDR3 spells CASSLRSRVILGGNTIYF. CDR3 in DNA: TGTGCCAGCAGCTTACGATCCAGGGTGATACTGGGTGGAAACACCATATATTTT. The full variable domain, completed using reference TRBV7-9 and TRBJ1-3, is DTGVSQNPRHKITKRGQNVTFRCDPISEHNRLYWYRQTLGQGPEFLTYFQNEAQLEKSRLLSDRFSAERPKGSFSTLEIQRTEQGDSAMYLCASSLRSRVILGGNTIYFGEGSWLTVV.

The V and J genes are TRBV4-1 and TRBJ1-6; D ambiguous. With 1 base removed from V and 0 bases from J, the gap between germline ends came to 7 bases. The CDR3 is made up of 16 amino acids. From germline, CDR1 is MGHRA and CDR2 YSYEKL. The CDR3 region has the DNA TGCGCCAGCAGCCAAGTACCGAGCTCCTATAATTCACCCCTCCACTTT. Protein: CASSQVPSSYNSPLHF.

The chain couples TRBV3-1 (or the pseudogene TRBV3-2) to TRBJ2-7; maybe TRBD1 (5 bases). CDR1 LGHDT and CDR2 YNNKEL come from the germline V gene (reference sequence). Trimming pared 0 bases from V and 2 bases from J, leaving 14 bases between. CDR3 length equals 16 residues. CDR3 amino acids: CASSQESWGPTYEQYF. DNA for the CDR3: TGTGCCAGCAGCCAAGAGTCGTGGGGCCCTACCTACGAGCAGTACTTC.

The chain employs TRBV6-5 and TRBJ2-1; 12 nucleotides agree with TRBD2. The CDR3 spans 15 residues. Trimming removed 5 bases from V and 7 bases from J; junction bases left unmatched: 6. Germline CDR1 MNHEY, CDR2 SVGAGI. The chain's CDR3 is CASSLTLAGGNEQFF. CDR3 in DNA: TGTGCCAGCAGTCTTACTCTAGCGGGAGGGAATGAGCAGTTCTTC.

The chain combines TRBV19 with TRBJ2-5; possibly TRBD1 for D (5 bases). V was pared by 0 bases and J by 6 bases, with 11 bases between. The CDR3 runs to 14 residues. Germline lookup yields CDR1 LNHDA and CDR2 SQIVND (reference sequence). For the CDR3, the DNA is TGTGCCAGTAGTATAGACAGGGTGAGAAAGACCCAGTACTTC. Translation: CASSIDRVRKTQYF.

The J gene is TRBJ2-6, the V gene TRBV28, with D perhaps TRBD1 (6 bases). The germline V and J ends were trimmed by 8 bases and 1 base, with 12 bases remaining between them. The V gene's germline CDR1 is MDHEN and CDR2 SYDVKM. The CDR3 sequence is 15 residues long. For the CDR3, the DNA is TGTGCCAGCTCACGAGGGGGATCTGGGGCCAACGTCCTGACTTTC. It is translated as CASSRGGSGANVLTF.

The chain combines TRBV5-1 with TRBJ2-5; 9 bases map to TRBD2. The CDR3 covers 16 residues. Trimming at V came to 0 bases and at J to 5 bases, leaving 8 bases not matched to a gene. The germline CDR1 and CDR2 sequences are SGHRS and YFSETQ. CDR3 nucleotides: TGCGCCAGCAGCTTGGAGGCGGGAGGGCCCGGGGAGACCCAGTACTTC. It yields the protein CASSLEAGGPGETQYF.

The chain combines TRBV18 with TRBJ2-1; D remains ambiguous. Germline CDR1 KGHSH, CDR2 LQKENI. The CDR3 contains 13 residues. Trimming shortened V by 3 bases and J by 3 bases, and 6 bases separated the two germline ends. CDR3 DNA sequence: TGTGCCAGCTCACCTCGCGGCTACAATGAGCAGTTCTTC. Its protein product is CASSPRGYNEQFF.

This clone was counted only a few times. The chain couples TRBV28 to TRBJ2-5; 7 bases line up with TRBD1. There are 14 residues in the CDR3. Looked up from germline, CDR1 is MDHEN and CDR2 is SYDVKM. The V gene end was trimmed by 8 bases and the J gene end by 1 base; junction bases not matched to a gene: 7. The CDR3 bases are TGTGCCAGCCTTTCGACAGGGCGCCAAGAGACCCAGTACTTC. Protein sequence: CASLSTGRQETQYF.

V and J are TRBV28 and TRBJ1-4; 7 nucleotides align to TRBD1. After removal of 6 bases from V and 5 bases from J, the junction contained 6 bases not matched to a gene. Germline V lookup: CDR1 MDHEN, CDR2 SYDVKM. CDR3 size: 14 residues. The CDR3 here is CASRHDRANEKLFF. The DNA for the CDR3 is TGTGCCAGCAGGCATGACAGGGCCAATGAAAAACTGTTTTTT.

V gene TRBV7-8 combines with J gene TRBJ2-7; D is unresolved. Trimming pared 5 bases from V and 5 bases from J, leaving 19 bases between. The CDR3 extends over 15 amino acids. Germline assignment: CDR1 SGHVS and CDR2 FQNEAQ. CDR3 amino acids: CASSRGPVSMDEQYF. The CDR3 nucleotides read TGTGCCAGCAGCCGAGGTCCAGTCTCGATGGACGAGCAGTACTTC.

This clone was observed a few times. V usage is TRBV4-1 and J usage is TRBJ2-3; 7 bases fit TRBD1. The CDR3 extends over 15 amino acids. V trimming: 1 base; J trimming: 8 bases; junction bases outside the gene matches: 9. Per the germline V gene, CDR1 is MGHRA and CDR2 is YSYEKL. CDR3: CASSQVQGEYSTQYF. The CDR3 DNA follows: TGCGCCAGCAGCCAAGTCCAGGGGGAATATAGTACGCAGTATTTT.

The sample holds a few counts of this clone. This chain joins TRBV18 and TRBJ2-1, with D perhaps TRBD1 (5 bases). Germline lookup yields CDR1 KGHSH and CDR2 LQKENI. CDR3 length: 16 residues. V was pared by 0 bases and J by 9 bases, with 18 bases between. As DNA, the CDR3 is TGTGCCAGCTCACCACCGGTCGGAGCCAGGGTGACTGAGCAGTTCTTC. This encodes CASSPPVGARVTEQFF. Complete variable domain (other parts from reference TRBV18 and TRBJ2-1): NAGVMQNPRHLVRRRGQEARLRCSPMKGHSHVYWYRQLPEEGLKFMVYLQKENIIDESGMPKERFSAEFPKEGPSILRIQQVVRGDSAAYFCASSPPVGARVTEQFFGPGTRLTVL.

As to this clone: The same CDR3 also results from other DNA sequences found in this sample. The chain uses TRBV27 and TRBJ2-5; D call uncertain. V was shortened by 5 bases and J by 5 bases, with 12 bases between the two germline ends. The CDR3 totals 13 residues. The V gene's germline CDR1 is MNHEY and CDR2 SMNVEV (reference sequence). The CDR3 region is CASSRRSEETQYF. In DNA form, the CDR3 reads TGTGCCAGCAGTCGACGGTCGGAGGAGACCCAGTACTTC.

This chain connects TRBV11-2 to TRBJ2-7; 11 nucleotides line up with TRBD2. This CDR3 is built from 16 residues. V lost 3 bases, J lost 5 bases, and 9 bases stayed unmatched. CDR1 and CDR2 from the germline V gene are SGHAT and FQNNGV. CDR3 in DNA: TGTGCCAGCAGCTTTACGAGGGTAGCGGGAGGGAACGAGCAGTACTTC. It is translated as CASSFTRVAGGNEQYF.

This clone was seen only a few times. This sequence joins TRBV6-5 and TRBJ1-3; TRBD1 matches 7 bases. Trimming took 2 bases from V and 3 from J; bases not matched to a gene: 4. Per the germline V gene, CDR1 is MNHEY and CDR2 is SVGAGI. The CDR3 has 15 amino acids. The DNA of the CDR3 is TGTGCCAGCAGTTACGACAGGGTCGGTGGAAACACCATATATTTT. This translates into CASSYDRVGGNTIYF.

The rearrangement links TRBV7-8 to TRBJ2-2, with 10 bases identical to TRBD1. The CDR3 extends over 16 amino acids. The germline V gene encodes CDR1 SGHVS and CDR2 FQNEAQ. V shed 5 bases and J 4 bases; nucleotides not matched to a gene: 7. This chain's CDR3 is CASSRGQGSGTGELFF. The CDR3 DNA sequence: TGTGCCAGCAGCCGGGGACAGGGGTCCGGCACCGGGGAGCTGTTTTTT.

This chain joins TRBV7-2 and TRBJ2-2, with a weak D call TRBD2 (5 bases). The germline V gene has CDR1 SGHTA and CDR2 FQGNSA. The CDR3 has 16 amino acids. Trimming removed 5 bases at V and 4 bases at J, with 17 bases between. CDR3 region: CASSRPGIKSTGELFF. The CDR3 bases are TGTGCCAGCAGCCGGCCGGGAATAAAGAGCACCGGGGAGCTGTTTTTT.

This chain uses TRBV11-3 with TRBJ2-1, with TRBD2 matching 11 bases. CDR1 SGHNT and CDR2 YENEEA come from the germline V gene. CDR3 size: 16 residues. Unmatched junction bases numbered 4, after V lost 2 bases and J lost 4 bases. The CDR3 reads CASSLTRLAGYNEQFF. The CDR3 coding sequence is TGTGCCAGCAGCTTAACTCGACTAGCGGGATACAATGAGCAGTTCTTC.